Listed below are T cell receptor beta chains from one sample, sequenced in a study of OX40 agonist ivuxolimab in advanced cancers. Profiling relied on immunoSEQ multiplex PCR, and the TCRdb table lists in-frame clones only, not all of them. The sample lists 55,000 to 70,000 clones, about 80% occurring once. This material consisted of CD4+ or CD8+ T cells sorted from blood, taken in a trial of the OX40 agonist ivuxolimab. The receptors were gathered from an adult with an advanced solid tumor such as melanoma, head and neck, liver or kidney cancer. CDR3s include the opening cysteine and the closing phenylalanine or tryptophan. The D gene is left open where the match is weak. Rows may omit the clone size; those that give it use once, few, many or a size class.

j_call v_call d_call clone_size cdr3_aa cdr3_nt
TRBJ2-7 TRBV29-1 TRBD1 once CSVERVQGGEQYF TGCAGCGTTGAACGGGTACAGGGGGGCGAGCAGTACTTC
TRBJ1-2 TRBV4-1 . few CASSQAGQSNYGYTF TGCGCCAGCAGCCAAGCGGGGCAGTCTAACTATGGCTACACCTTC
TRBJ1-5 TRBV19 . . CASTLGSSRPQHF TGTGCCAGTACTCTCGGAAGTTCACGGCCCCAGCATTTT
TRBJ2-5 TRBV5-6 TRBD2 . CASSLDLAGSQETQYF TGTGCCAGCAGCCTGGATTTAGCGGGGAGCCAAGAGACCCAGTACTTC
TRBJ1-1 TRBV10-1 TRBD1 few CASSPGQGANTEAFF TGCGCCAGCAGCCCGGGACAGGGGGCGAACACTGAAGCTTTCTTT
TRBJ1-2 TRBV27 . . CASSWNGVDRSYGYTF TGTGCCAGCAGTTGGAACGGCGTGGACAGATCCTATGGCTACACCTTC
TRBJ2-2 TRBV9 TRBD2 . CASSVGGLAGYGELFF TGTGCCAGCAGCGTCGGAGGTTTAGCGGGATATGGGGAGCTGTTTTTT
TRBJ1-1 TRBV5-3 TRBD1 . CARRRGQEKMNTEAFF TGTGCCAGAAGACGAGGACAGGAGAAAATGAACACTGAAGCTTTCTTT
TRBJ2-5 TRBV5-6 . . CASSLRRLGGETQYF TGTGCCAGCAGCTTGAGGAGACTAGGGGGAGAGACCCAGTACTTC
TRBJ2-2 TRBV10-3 . . CAIMPTPNTGELFF TGTGCCATCATGCCGACACCGAACACCGGGGAGCTGTTTTTT
TRBJ1-2 TRBV6-5 . . CASRPGILGYTF TGTGCCAGCAGGCCCGGCATCCTCGGCTACACCTTC
TRBJ2-1 TRBV2 TRBD2 . CASSGSGRWSYNEQFF TGTGCCAGCAGTGGTAGCGGGAGGTGGTCCTACAATGAGCAGTTCTTC
TRBJ2-3 TRBV9 TRBD1 . CASSATGDRADTQYF TGTGCCAGCAGCGCCACAGGGGATCGGGCAGATACGCAGTATTTT
TRBJ2-3 TRBV29-1 TRBD1 . CSVATGGSTDTQYF TGCAGCGTGGCAACAGGGGGTAGCACAGATACGCAGTATTTT
TRBJ1-1 TRBV2 . . CASRRTLENTEAFF TGTGCCAGCAGACGGACCTTAGAGAACACTGAAGCTTTCTTT
TRBJ2-2 TRBV7-2 . . CASSLRLNTGELFF TGTGCCAGCAGCTTAAGGCTAAACACCGGGGAGCTGTTTTTT
TRBJ2-3 TRBV9 TRBD2 once CASSVGSGRGSDTQYF TGTGCCAGCAGCGTCGGTAGCGGGAGGGGATCAGATACGCAGTATTTT
TRBJ1-1 TRBV6-5 . . CASREAGANTEAFF TGTGCCAGCAGGGAGGCAGGGGCTAACACTGAAGCTTTCTTT
TRBJ1-2 TRBV10-2 . . CASSQVDYGYTF TGCGCCAGCAGTCAGGTGGACTATGGCTACACCTTC
TRBJ2-7 TRBV7-9 . . CASSHGQYEQYF TGTGCCAGCAGCCACGGACAGTACGAGCAGTACTTC
TRBJ2-7 TRBV5-6 . . CASSFVEGKGDEQYF TGTGCCAGCAGCTTTGTTGAGGGCAAAGGCGACGAGCAGTACTTC
TRBJ2-1 TRBV7-9 TRBD2 once CASNWGSGSNEQFF TGTGCCAGCAACTGGGGTAGCGGGAGTAATGAGCAGTTCTTC
TRBJ2-2 TRBV29-1 . . CSVGWTANTGELFF TGCAGCGTTGGGTGGACAGCGAACACCGGGGAGCTGTTTTTT
TRBJ1-1 TRBV19 . once CASSVLQGSIEAFF TGTGCCAGTAGTGTACTCCAGGGGTCGATTGAAGCTTTCTTT
TRBJ2-5 TRBV4-1 . . CASSQDGSREETQYF TGCGCCAGCAGCCAAGACGGGTCTCGGGAAGAGACCCAGTACTTC
TRBJ1-1 TRBV5-1 . . CASSMTGITEAFF TGCGCCAGCAGCATGACAGGAATCACTGAAGCTTTCTTT
TRBJ2-7 TRBV9 . . CASSVGPGSSYEQYF TGTGCCAGCAGCGTAGGACCCGGTAGCTCCTACGAGCAGTACTTC
TRBJ2-3 TRBV6-5 . . CASSSLVTDTQYF TGTGCCAGCAGTTCGCTGGTCACAGATACGCAGTATTTT
TRBJ2-7 TRBV11-2 . . CASSPRGLLEQYF TGTGCCAGCAGCCCACGTGGGCTTCTCGAGCAGTACTTC
TRBJ1-3 TRBV5-6 . . CASSSPSSGNTIYF TGTGCCAGCAGCTCGCCATCGTCTGGAAACACCATATATTTT
TRBJ2-7 TRBV10-2 TRBD1 . CASSAAGTGGGEQYF TGCGCCAGCAGTGCAGCCGGGACAGGGGGGGGCGAGCAGTACTTC
TRBJ1-1 TRBV2 . . CATLGDTEAFF TGTGCCACCCTGGGGGACACTGAAGCTTTCTTT
TRBJ2-1 TRBV7-2 TRBD2 . CASSSRTSGGGNEQFF TGTGCCAGCAGCTCGAGGACTAGCGGGGGAGGCAATGAGCAGTTCTTC
TRBJ2-5 TRBV19 TRBD2 . CASTDSGGRTQYF TGTGCCAGTACTGACAGCGGGGGGCGGACCCAGTACTTC
TRBJ2-7 TRBV2 . once CASSEMGNPTYEQYF TGTGCCAGCAGTGAAATGGGTAACCCAACCTACGAGCAGTACTTC
TRBJ2-3 TRBV27 TRBD2 . CASSGGGPTQYF TGTGCCAGCAGCGGGGGGGGCCCTACGCAGTATTTT
TRBJ2-1 TRBV7-9 . . CASSSTIHNEQFF TGTGCCAGCTCCTCGACAATCCACAATGAGCAGTTCTTC
TRBJ2-2 TRBV11-2 TRBD2 . CASSKRGSGRAGELFF TGTGCCAGCAGCAAAAGGGGTAGCGGGAGGGCCGGGGAGCTGTTTTTT
TRBJ2-1 TRBV5-1 TRBD2 . CASKFASGGYNEQFF TGCGCCAGCAAGTTTGCGAGCGGGGGTTACAATGAGCAGTTCTTC
TRBJ2-5 TRBV5-6 . . CASSLERRVETQYF TGTGCCAGCAGCTTGGAGCGCAGGGTAGAGACCCAGTACTTC
TRBJ2-1 TRBV5-8 . . CASSFRLAAYYNEQFF TGTGCCAGCAGCTTTCGGTTGGCGGCATACTACAATGAGCAGTTCTTC
TRBJ1-5 TRBV28 . . CASRPAGGVQPQHF TGTGCCAGCAGACCCGCCGGAGGCGTTCAGCCCCAGCATTTT
TRBJ2-4 TRBV18 . . CASSQGRGENIQYF TGTGCCAGCTCGCAAGGCAGGGGTGAAAACATTCAGTACTTC
TRBJ1-4 TRBV6-6 . . CASRSGGGGEKLFF TGTGCCAGCAGATCTGGGGGAGGCGGTGAAAAACTGTTTTTT
TRBJ2-7 TRBV5-8 . . CASSPAEAYEQYF TGTGCCAGCAGCCCTGCGGAGGCCTACGAGCAGTACTTC